Each of the 32 T cell receptor beta chains below was sequenced from the same sample in a study of blood T cell repertoires in COVID-19. Clones were read by immunoSEQ multiplex PCR, and TCRdb kept only the in-frame ones, dropping some. The table lists 400,000 or so clones, approximately 87% of them singletons, with more than 1.5% in the top ten. The sequenced material came from PBMCs or T cells enriched from blood (not recorded which). These receptors came from a man in his forties in a cohort exposed to, infected with or recovered from COVID-19 (not recorded which).

V gene TRBV28 combines with J gene TRBJ1-3; possible D gene TRBD1, 5 bases. Per the germline V gene, CDR1 is MDHEN and CDR2 is SYDVKM. The V end lost 5 bases, the J end lost 0 bases, and 8 bases lay between the germline ends. The length of the CDR3 is 14 residues. CDR3 bases: TGTGCCAGCAGTACAGACAGCTCTGGAAACACCATATATTTT. It yields the protein CASSTDSSGNTIYF.

The chain links TRBV11-2 to TRBJ1-1; 8 nucleotides agree with TRBD1. Germline V gene lookup returns CDR1 SGHAT and CDR2 FQNNGV. J was trimmed by 4 bases and V by 5 bases; bases with no gene match: 3. CDR3 length equals 13 residues. The CDR3 DNA reads TGTGCCAGCAGCCTCGGACAGGGCACTGAAGCTTTCTTT. Residues: CASSLGQGTEAFF.

The chain uses TRBV9 and TRBJ1-1; a weak D match, TRBD1 (6 bases). Germline CDR1 and CDR2: SGDLS and YYNGEE. This CDR3 comprises 15 residues. V lost 0 bases and J 4 bases, leaving 13 bases between the germline ends. CDR3 in amino acids: CASSVEGTPLTEAFF. In nucleotides, the CDR3 is TGTGCCAGCAGCGTAGAGGGGACACCCCTCACTGAAGCTTTCTTT.

This chain connects TRBV7-9 to TRBJ1-2; 8 positions match TRBD1. The CDR3 runs 16 residues. The germline gives CDR1 SEHNR, CDR2 FQNEAQ (reference sequence). Germline trimming cut 5 bases from V and 4 bases from J; bases unmatched to any gene: 12. CDR3 sequence reads: CASSPYGQGTIYGYTF. CDR3 in DNA: TGTGCCAGCAGCCCATATGGACAGGGCACCATCTATGGCTACACCTTC. Filled out from reference TRBV7-9 and TRBJ1-2, the complete variable domain reads DTGVSQNPRHKITKRGQNVTFRCDPISEHNRLYWYRQTLGQGPEFLTYFQNEAQLEKSRLLSDRFSAERPKGSFSTLEIQRTEQGDSAMYLCASSPYGQGTIYGYTFGSGTRLTVV.

The chain couples TRBV9 to TRBJ2-7, with 11 bases lining up with TRBD1. Losses at the gene ends were 4 bases for V and 5 bases for J; bases not matched to a gene: 5. Germline V lookup: CDR1 SGDLS, CDR2 YYNGEE. The CDR3 totals 14 residues. CDR3 sequence reads: CASSSGTGGHEQYF. As DNA, the CDR3 is TGTGCCAGCAGCTCAGGGACAGGGGGACACGAGCAGTACTTC.

The chain combines TRBV7-9 with TRBJ1-1; 9 positions match TRBD1. The CDR3 length is 15 residues. CDR1 is SEHNR and CDR2 is FQNEAQ in the germline V gene (reference sequence). V shed 5 bases, J shed 2 bases, and the junction held 6 bases outside the gene matches. The CDR3 reads CASSPRDRVNTEAFF. The CDR3 DNA reads as TGTGCCAGCAGCCCCCGGGACAGGGTCAACACTGAAGCTTTCTTT.

The rearrangement uses TRBV5-1 and TRBJ1-1, with D tentatively TRBD1 (5 bases). The V and J ends lost 1 base and 1 base respectively, with 8 bases between them. Germline loops: CDR1 SGHRS, CDR2 YFSETQ. The CDR3 sequence is 14 residues long. The CDR3 here is CASSLIGQNTEAFF. As DNA, the CDR3 is TGCGCCAGCAGCTTGATCGGACAGAACACTGAAGCTTTCTTT.

This clone was detected only once. The chain links TRBV7-2 to TRBJ1-3; 7 nucleotides align to TRBD1. V lost 1 base to trimming and J lost 7 bases; unmatched junction nucleotides: 4. Germline CDR1 and CDR2: SGHTA and FQGNSA. The CDR3 sequence is 14 residues long. The CDR3 is CASSLENRGNTIYF. CDR3 DNA: TGTGCCAGCAGCTTAGAAAACAGGGGTAACACCATATATTTT.

The genes are TRBV2 and TRBJ1-5, with D perhaps matching TRBD1 (5 bases). CDR1 SNHLY and CDR2 FYNNEI come from the germline V gene. The ends were cut back, 4 bases at V and 0 bases at J, with 22 bases in the middle. The CDR3 has 19 residues. CDR3 loop: CASSGSGAGLVRSNQPQHF. CDR3 DNA sequence: TGTGCCAGCAGTGGTTCTGGTGCAGGGTTAGTCCGTAGCAATCAGCCCCAGCATTTT.

The genes are TRBV7-2 and TRBJ2-7, with D perhaps TRBD1 (6 bases). The V and J ends lost 5 bases and 0 bases respectively, with 14 bases between them. CDR3 length: 15 amino acids. Germline V CDR1 and CDR2: SGHTA, FQGNSA. CDR3 region: CASSRLGGDSYEQYF. The CDR3, as DNA: TGTGCCAGCAGCCGCTTAGGGGGAGACTCCTACGAGCAGTACTTC. The whole variable domain, filled in from reference TRBV7-2 and TRBJ2-7, reads GAGVSQSPSNKVTEKGKDVELRCDPISGHTALYWYRQSLGQGLEFLIYFQGNSAPDKSGLPSDRFSAERTGGSVSTLTIQRTQQEDSAVYLCASSRLGGDSYEQYFGPGTRLTVT.

The chain uses TRBV5-4 and TRBJ2-3; 8 nucleotides match TRBD2. CDR1 SGHNT and CDR2 YYREEE come from the germline V gene (reference sequence). Trimming took 1 base from V and 11 from J; bases not matched to a gene: 6. The CDR3 consists of 13 residues. The CDR3: CASSLIAGGEQYF. In DNA, the CDR3 is TGTGCCAGCAGCTTGATTGCGGGAGGCGAGCAGTATTTT.

The chain has TRBV27 and TRBJ2-2, with 9 positions matching TRBD2. There are 14 residues in the CDR3. Germline V gives CDR1 MNHEY, CDR2 SMNVEV (reference sequence). The ends lost 5 bases at V and 6 bases at J; junction bases unmatched: 4. The CDR3 is CASSLSGSAGELFF. As DNA, the CDR3 is TGTGCCAGCAGTCTTAGCGGGAGTGCCGGGGAGCTGTTTTTT.

V and J are TRBV18 and TRBJ1-5; D is perhaps TRBD1 (6 bases). There are 13 residues in the CDR3. The V end was cut by 6 bases, the J end by 6 bases, with 12 bases between. Germline lookup yields CDR1 KGHSH and CDR2 LQKENI. CDR3 sequence (DNA): TGTGCCAGCTCCCCTGCACAGGGTCAGCCCCAGCATTTT. This gives the protein CASSPAQGQPQHF.

The chain links TRBV7-2 to TRBJ1-3; no clear D. Trimming cost V 1 base and J 4 bases, with 11 bases left between them. This CDR3 has 15 amino acids. CDR1 is SGHTA and CDR2 is FQGNSA in the germline V gene. The CDR3 spells CASSLERGGGNTIYF. CDR3 nucleotides: TGTGCCAGCAGCTTAGAGCGGGGTGGGGGAAACACCATATATTTT.

In nucleotides, the CDR3 is TGTGCCAGCAGCGTAGGGCAGGCGATGGCTGAAGCTTTCTTT. The encoded protein is CASSVGQAMAEAFF. The genes are TRBV9 and TRBJ1-1; the D is unclear. V was cut by 0 bases and J by 6 bases, with 12 bases left in between. CDR3 size: 14 residues. From germline, CDR1 is SGDLS and CDR2 YYNGEE.

The chain links TRBV4-1 to TRBJ2-1, with TRBD2 identical over 8 bases. The germline gives CDR1 MGHRA, CDR2 YSYEKL. V was pared by 4 bases and J by 2 bases, with 4 bases of the junction left unmatched. This CDR3 has 15 residues. The CDR3 region has the DNA TGCGCCAGCAGCCTTCAAGCGGGAGCCTACAATGAGCAGTTCTTC. It translates to CASSLQAGAYNEQFF.

The rearrangement joins TRBV6-5 to TRBJ2-3, with 7 positions matching TRBD1. Germline CDR1 is MNHEY and CDR2 is SVGAGI. This CDR3 is 16 amino acids long. J was trimmed by 3 bases and V by 4 bases; bases with no gene match: 10. CDR3 protein: CASSSGQVEETDTQYF. CDR3 in DNA: TGTGCCAGCAGTTCCGGACAGGTCGAGGAAACAGATACGCAGTATTTT.

The chain has TRBV28 and TRBJ2-1, with 9 bases matching TRBD2. The CDR3 is 15 residues long. The ends lost 1 base at V and 7 bases at J; junction bases unmatched: 5. CDR1 is MDHEN, CDR2 SYDVKM, per germline. CDR3 region: CASSLSSSGKNEQFF. The CDR3 DNA reads as TGTGCCAGCAGTTTATCCTCTAGCGGGAAAAATGAGCAGTTCTTC.

The chain has TRBV11-2 and TRBJ2-7; TRBD1 matches at 9 bases. Losses at the gene ends were 5 bases for V and 6 bases for J; bases not matched to a gene: 5. This CDR3 is 13 amino acids long. Germline lookup yields CDR1 SGHAT and CDR2 FQNNGV. The CDR3 nucleotides read TGTGCCAGCAGCGGAACAGGGGGCGCCGAGCAGTACTTC. This sequence encodes CASSGTGGAEQYF.

The chain recombines TRBV9 with TRBJ2-1; 12 bases are shared with TRBD2. In germline, CDR1 is SGDLS, CDR2 YYNGEE. The CDR3 runs 15 residues. V lost 4 bases to trimming and J lost 2 bases; unmatched junction nucleotides: 1. The CDR3 loop reads CASSPSGRAYNEQFF. The CDR3 DNA follows: TGTGCCAGCAGCCCTAGCGGGAGGGCCTACAATGAGCAGTTCTTC. Full variable domain (missing parts from reference TRBV9 and TRBJ2-1): DSGVTQTPKHLITATGQRVTLRCSPRSGDLSVYWYQQSLDQGLQFLIQYYNGEERAKGNILERFSAQQFPDLHSELNLSSLELGDSALYFCASSPSGRAYNEQFFGPGTRLTVL.

In this sample, this clone turned up once. The genes are TRBV11-2 and TRBJ2-1; 8 bases agree with TRBD2. The length of the CDR3 is 15 residues. Germline V lookup: CDR1 SGHAT, CDR2 FQNNGV. V lost 4 bases to trimming and J lost 4 bases; unmatched junction nucleotides: 6. CDR3 DNA sequence: TGTGCCAGCAGCTCCATAGCGGGACGTTACAATGAGCAGTTCTTC. Amino acids: CASSSIAGRYNEQFF.

The chain couples TRBV5-5 to TRBJ2-3; a weak D match, TRBD1 (6 bases). Germline values: CDR1 SGHKS, CDR2 YYEKEE (reference sequence). Trimming took off 4 bases at V and 2 bases at J, with 20 bases between the two ends. The CDR3 covers 17 residues. The CDR3: CASSPYRDTYLTDTQYF. CDR3 nucleotides: TGTGCCAGCAGCCCCTATAGGGACACCTATCTCACAGATACGCAGTATTTT.

As concerns this clone: Other DNA sequences from this sample encode an identical CDR3 as well. V and J are TRBV5-1 and TRBJ1-5; possibly TRBD1 for D (6 bases). Trimming left V 0 bases short and J 4 bases short, with 8 bases between. CDR3 length: 14 residues. CDR1 is SGHRS and CDR2 is YFSETQ in the germline V gene. DNA for the CDR3: TGCGCCAGCAGCTTGGGAACAGGGAATCAGCCCCAGCATTTT. This gives the protein CASSLGTGNQPQHF. Using reference TRBV5-1 and TRBJ1-5 for the parts outside the CDR3, the full variable domain is KAGVTQTPRYLIKTRGQQVTLSCSPISGHRSVSWYQQTPGQGLQFLFEYFSETQRNKGNFPGRFSGRQFSNSRSEMNVSTLELGDSALYLCASSLGTGNQPQHFGDGTRLSIL.

This clone was seen a single time. The chain carries TRBV7-3 and TRBJ2-3, with D possibly TRBD1 on 6 matching bases. The germline V and J ends were trimmed by 5 bases and 1 base, with 16 bases remaining between them. Germline V gene sequence: CDR1 SGHTA, CDR2 FQGTGA. The CDR3 covers 16 residues. Written as DNA, the CDR3 is TGTGCCAGCAGCCCAAGGGGACAAGGCGGCACAGATACGCAGTATTTT. Encoded protein: CASSPRGQGGTDTQYF.

The chain links TRBV30 to TRBJ2-1; D might be TRBD1 (7 bases). There are 15 residues in the CDR3. From germline, CDR1 is GTSNPN and CDR2 SVGIG (reference sequence). V was shortened by 4 bases and J by 2 bases, with 15 bases between the two germline ends. CDR3 nucleotide sequence: TGTGCCTGGAACACAGGGGAGGTACCCTACAATGAGCAGTTCTTC. Translating gives CAWNTGEVPYNEQFF. The full variable domain, rest sourced from reference TRBV30 and TRBJ2-1, is SQTIHQWPATLVQPVGSPLSLECTVEGTSNPNLYWYRQAAGRGLQLLFYSVGIGQISSEVPQNLSASRPQDRQFILSSKKLLLSDSGFYLCAWNTGEVPYNEQFFGPGTRLTVL.

This chain uses TRBV7-2 with TRBJ1-3; 8 nucleotides agree with TRBD1. The CDR3 extends over 16 amino acids. CDR1 and CDR2 (germline): SGHTA, FQGNSA. Losses at the gene ends were 5 bases for V and 3 bases for J; bases not matched to a gene: 9. The CDR3 loop is CASSKSATGVGNTIYF. The DNA for the CDR3 is TGTGCCAGCAGCAAATCGGCGACAGGGGTTGGAAACACCATATATTTT. Filled out from reference TRBV7-2 and TRBJ1-3, the complete variable domain reads GAGVSQSPSNKVTEKGKDVELRCDPISGHTALYWYRQSLGQGLEFLIYFQGNSAPDKSGLPSDRFSAERTGGSVSTLTIQRTQQEDSAVYLCASSKSATGVGNTIYFGEGSWLTVV.

The chain has TRBV11-2 and TRBJ2-1, with 7 bases identical to TRBD1. CDR3 length: 14 residues. Germline CDR1 is SGHAT and CDR2 is FQNNGV. With 5 bases clipped from V and 2 bases from J, the junction kept 3 bases outside the gene matches. The CDR3 region has the DNA TGTGCCAGCAGCGTACAGGGGACCTACAATGAGCAGTTCTTC. Its protein is CASSVQGTYNEQFF. Full variable domain (rest looked up from reference TRBV11-2 and TRBJ2-1): EAGVAQSPRYKIIEKRQSVAFWCNPISGHATLYWYQQILGQGPKLLIQFQNNGVVDDSQLPKDRFSAERLKGVDSTLKIQPAKLEDSAVYLCASSVQGTYNEQFFGPGTRLTVL.

V gene TRBV4-1 combines with J gene TRBJ1-1; possibly TRBD1 for D (5 bases). Germline values: CDR1 MGHRA, CDR2 YSYEKL. This CDR3 has 15 amino acids. The V and J ends lost 0 bases and 5 bases respectively, with 13 bases between them. This chain's CDR3 is CASSQERAGRTEAFF. CDR3 sequence (DNA): TGCGCCAGCAGCCAAGAACGCGCAGGGCGAACTGAAGCTTTCTTT.

This rearrangement joins TRBV5-6 to TRBJ1-6; 8 nucleotides match TRBD1. Germline V gene data show CDR1 as SGHDT and CDR2 as YYEEEE. The junction had 11 bases not matched to a gene; V was cut back by 2 bases and J by 10 bases. CDR3 length: 16 residues. The CDR3 bases are TGTGCCAGCAGCTTCAACAGGGGGGCGATTGTGTCACCCCTCCACTTT. Protein: CASSFNRGAIVSPLHF.

This clone was observed a single time. The rearrangement uses TRBV27 and TRBJ1-1, with 8 bases identical to TRBD1. Germline CDR1 MNHEY, CDR2 SMNVEV (reference sequence). J lost 6 bases, V lost 5 bases, and 14 bases had no gene match. The CDR3 is made up of 16 amino acids. DNA for the CDR3: TGTGCCAGCAGTGTCCAGGGGGCCTTGGGGCGAGCTGAAGCTTTCTTT. This codes for CASSVQGALGRAEAFF.

This rearrangement joins TRBV5-1 to TRBJ2-7, with 9 bases identical to TRBD1. CDR3 size: 15 residues. V gave up 4 bases and J gave up 6 bases; unmatched junction bases: 11. Germline values: CDR1 SGHRS, CDR2 YFSETQ. The CDR3 region is CASSAMTGGSPEQYF. The CDR3 region has the DNA TGCGCCAGCAGCGCCATGACAGGGGGTTCTCCCGAGCAGTACTTC.

V gene TRBV3-1 (or the pseudogene TRBV3-2) combines with J gene TRBJ1-2; the match to TRBD1 covers 9 bases. The germline CDR1 and CDR2 sequences are LGHDT and YNNKEL (reference sequence). With V trimmed by 4 bases and J by 7 bases, 7 bases remained unmatched. CDR3 length: 14 amino acids. The DNA for the CDR3 is TGTGCCAGCAGCCCCGGGACAGGGAATCTTGGCTACACCTTC. This gives the protein CASSPGTGNLGYTF.